These T cell receptor beta chains were read from a single sample in a study of cytomegalovirus exposure and HLA in healthy donors. Method: immunoSEQ multiplex PCR; TCRdb's copy keeps in-frame clones and lacks some. The sample yields roughly 55,000 clones, 60% to 80% seen once. The source material was PBMCs. All receptors derive from a female donor in good health and CMV-seronegative. CDR3s include the opening cysteine and the closing phenylalanine or tryptophan. The order of the fields is V gene, D gene, J gene, clone size, CDR3 protein, CDR3 DNA. A D gene is named only where the DNA matches it firmly. Where a row states a size, it is once, few, many or the class of an expanded clone; other rows omit it.

>TRBV28|NA|TRBJ2-3|NA
CASSWTIGSNLADTQYF
TGTGCCAGCAGTTGGACGATCGGGAGCAATTTGGCAGATACGCAGTATTTT
>TRBV2|NA|TRBJ2-1|NA
CASSEPRGPFF
TGTGCCAGCAGTGAACCCAGGGGCCCGTTCTTC
>TRBV7-9|TRBD2|TRBJ2-1|once
CSTKFLAGGVFDEQFF
TGTTCCACTAAGTTCCTAGCGGGAGGGGTTTTCGATGAGCAGTTCTTC
>TRBV5-1|NA|TRBJ2-1|NA
CASSLVGIRGFYNEQFF
TGCGCCAGCAGCTTGGTCGGCATCCGGGGTTTTTACAATGAGCAGTTCTTC
>TRBV27|TRBD2|TRBJ2-7|NA
CASSSLGLASYEQYF
TGTGCCAGCAGTTCTCTAGGACTAGCCTCCTACGAGCAGTACTTC
>TRBV6-5|NA|TRBJ2-2|NA
CASSYDPGKGTGELFF
TGTGCCAGCAGTTACGACCCAGGGAAGGGCACCGGGGAGCTGTTTTTT
>TRBV7-8|NA|TRBJ2-7|NA
CASSLDVAGAQYF
TGTGCCAGCAGCTTAGATGTGGCGGGGGCGCAGTACTTC
>TRBV9|TRBD2|TRBJ2-3|few
CASSRLAGEDTQYF
TGTGCCAGCAGCAGACTAGCGGGTGAAGATACGCAGTATTTT
>TRBV7-9|TRBD2|TRBJ2-5|NA
CASSFGLAGQETQYF
TGTGCCAGCAGCTTTGGACTAGCGGGACAAGAGACCCAGTACTTC
>TRBV2|NA|TRBJ2-3|few
CASSVIFTDTQYF
TGTGCCAGCAGTGTAATCTTCACAGATACGCAGTATTTT
>TRBV11-2|NA|TRBJ2-3|NA
CASSQGGQGDTQYF
TGTGCCAGCAGCCAGGGGGGCCAGGGAGATACGCAGTATTTT
>TRBV6-5|NA|TRBJ1-5|NA
CASSYSNRVPNQPQHF
TGTGCCAGCAGTTACTCGAACAGGGTGCCCAATCAGCCCCAGCATTTT
>TRBV6-6|TRBD2|TRBJ2-2|NA
CASHGLAGSGELFF
TGTGCCAGCCACGGACTAGCGGGGTCCGGGGAGCTGTTTTTT
>TRBV5-4|NA|TRBJ2-5|NA
CASSHTPSGSQETQYF
TGTGCCAGCAGTCATACCCCTTCCGGGAGCCAAGAGACCCAGTACTTC
>TRBV9|NA|TRBJ1-3|few
CASSVGSTSGNTIYF
TGTGCCAGCAGCGTGGGCAGTACTTCTGGAAACACCATATATTTT
>TRBV7-6|TRBD1|TRBJ1-2|NA
CASSLEQGADGYTF
TGTGCCAGCAGCTTAGAACAGGGGGCTGACGGCTACACCTTC
>TRBV27|TRBD2|TRBJ2-7|NA
CASSLLAAGSYEQYF
TGTGCCAGCAGTTTACTAGCGGCGGGCTCCTACGAGCAGTACTTC
>TRBV2|NA|TRBJ1-5|few
CASSETQASNQPQHF
TGTGCCAGCAGTGAGACGCAGGCTAGCAATCAGCCCCAGCATTTT
>TRBV9|TRBD1|TRBJ2-5|NA
CASSVGQGAETQYF
TGTGCCAGCAGCGTAGGACAGGGGGCTGAGACCCAGTACTTC
>TRBV5-1|NA|TRBJ2-1|NA
CASSSMTRGSYNEQFF
TGCGCCAGCAGCTCTATGACTCGTGGGAGCTACAATGAGCAGTTCTTC